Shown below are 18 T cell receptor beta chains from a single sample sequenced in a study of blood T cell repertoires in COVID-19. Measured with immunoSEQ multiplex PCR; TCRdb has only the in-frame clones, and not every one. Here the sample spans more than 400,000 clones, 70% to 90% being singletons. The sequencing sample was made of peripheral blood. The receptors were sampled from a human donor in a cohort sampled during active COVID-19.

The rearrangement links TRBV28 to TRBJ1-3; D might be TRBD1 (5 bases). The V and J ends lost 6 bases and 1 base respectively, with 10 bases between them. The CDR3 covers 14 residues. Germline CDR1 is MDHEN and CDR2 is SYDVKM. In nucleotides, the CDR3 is TGTGCCAGCAGCCTCGGGGGTTCTGGAAACACCATATATTTT. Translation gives CASSLGGSGNTIYF.

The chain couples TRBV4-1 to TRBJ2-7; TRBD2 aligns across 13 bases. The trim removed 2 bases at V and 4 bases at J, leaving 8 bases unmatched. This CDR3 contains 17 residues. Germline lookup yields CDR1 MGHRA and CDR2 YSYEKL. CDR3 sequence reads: CASSQTRLAGGGYEQYF. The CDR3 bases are TGCGCCAGCAGCCAAACCAGACTAGCGGGAGGTGGGTACGAGCAGTACTTC.

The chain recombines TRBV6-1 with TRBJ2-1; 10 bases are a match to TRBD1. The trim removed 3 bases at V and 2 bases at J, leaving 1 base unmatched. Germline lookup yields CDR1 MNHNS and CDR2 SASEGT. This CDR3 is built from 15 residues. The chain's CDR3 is CASSEDRGTYNEQFF. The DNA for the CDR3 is TGTGCCAGCAGTGAGGACAGGGGGACCTACAATGAGCAGTTCTTC.

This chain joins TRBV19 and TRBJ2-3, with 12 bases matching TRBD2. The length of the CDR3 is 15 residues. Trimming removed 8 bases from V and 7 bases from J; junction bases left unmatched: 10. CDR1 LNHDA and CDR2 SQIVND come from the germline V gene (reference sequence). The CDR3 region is CASGSTSGSLNTQYF. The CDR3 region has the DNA TGTGCCAGTGGGTCGACTAGCGGGAGTTTAAATACGCAGTATTTT.

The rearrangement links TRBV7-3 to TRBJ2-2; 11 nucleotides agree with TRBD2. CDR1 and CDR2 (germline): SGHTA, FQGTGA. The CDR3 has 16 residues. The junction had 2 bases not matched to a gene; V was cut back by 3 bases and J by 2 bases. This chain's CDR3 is CASSLTSGANTGELFF. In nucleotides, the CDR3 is TGTGCCAGCAGCTTGACTAGCGGGGCCAACACCGGGGAGCTGTTTTTT.

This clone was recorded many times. CDR3 bases: TGCGCCAGCAGCTTGGCCTCCCTTTACAATGAGCAGTTCTTC. Translated: CASSLASLYNEQFF. The chain couples TRBV5-1 to TRBJ2-1; no reliable D call. V lost 0 bases to trimming and J lost 4 bases, with 8 bases between them. Looked up from germline, CDR1 is SGHRS and CDR2 is YFSETQ. There are 14 residues in the CDR3.

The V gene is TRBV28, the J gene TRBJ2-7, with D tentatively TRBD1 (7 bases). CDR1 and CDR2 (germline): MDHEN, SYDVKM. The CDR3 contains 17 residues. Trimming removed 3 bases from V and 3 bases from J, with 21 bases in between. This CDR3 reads CASSFRGRYRGLYEQYF. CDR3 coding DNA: TGTGCCAGCAGTTTCCGAGGTCGCTACAGGGGACTCTACGAGCAGTACTTC.

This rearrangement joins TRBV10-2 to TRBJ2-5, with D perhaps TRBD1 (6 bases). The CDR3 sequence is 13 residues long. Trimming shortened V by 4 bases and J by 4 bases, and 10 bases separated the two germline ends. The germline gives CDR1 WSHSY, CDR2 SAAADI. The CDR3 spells CASSVRGGETQYF. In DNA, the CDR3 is TGCGCCAGCAGTGTCAGGGGTGGAGAGACCCAGTACTTC.

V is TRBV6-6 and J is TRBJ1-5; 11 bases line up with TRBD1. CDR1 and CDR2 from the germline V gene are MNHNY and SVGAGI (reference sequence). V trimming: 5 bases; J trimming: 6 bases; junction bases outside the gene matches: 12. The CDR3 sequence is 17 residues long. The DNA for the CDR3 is TGTGCCAGCAGTCGGACAGGGGGCGATCTTAGCGGTCAGCCCCAGCATTTT. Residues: CASSRTGGDLSGQPQHF.

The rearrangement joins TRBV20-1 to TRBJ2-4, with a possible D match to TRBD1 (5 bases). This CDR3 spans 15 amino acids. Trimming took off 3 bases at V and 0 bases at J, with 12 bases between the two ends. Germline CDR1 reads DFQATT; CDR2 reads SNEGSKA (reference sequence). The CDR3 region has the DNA TGCAGTGCTAGTGGGGCGAACCTAGCCAAAAACATTCAGTACTTC. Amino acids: CSASGANLAKNIQYF.

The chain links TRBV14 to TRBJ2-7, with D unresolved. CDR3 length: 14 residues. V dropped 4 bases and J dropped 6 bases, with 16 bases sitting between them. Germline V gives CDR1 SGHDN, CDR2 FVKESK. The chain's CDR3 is CASSPLTPSGEQYF. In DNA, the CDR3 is TGTGCCAGCAGCCCCTTGACTCCTTCGGGCGAGCAGTACTTC.

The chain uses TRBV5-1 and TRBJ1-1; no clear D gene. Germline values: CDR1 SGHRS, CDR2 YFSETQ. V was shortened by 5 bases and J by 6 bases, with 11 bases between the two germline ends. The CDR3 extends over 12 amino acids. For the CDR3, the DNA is TGCGCCAGCAGGATGGAGGGTGCTGAAGCTTTCTTT. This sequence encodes CASRMEGAEAFF. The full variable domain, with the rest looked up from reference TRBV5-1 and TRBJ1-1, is KAGVTQTPRYLIKTRGQQVTLSCSPISGHRSVSWYQQTPGQGLQFLFEYFSETQRNKGNFPGRFSGRQFSNSRSEMNVSTLELGDSALYLCASRMEGAEAFFGQGTRLTVV.

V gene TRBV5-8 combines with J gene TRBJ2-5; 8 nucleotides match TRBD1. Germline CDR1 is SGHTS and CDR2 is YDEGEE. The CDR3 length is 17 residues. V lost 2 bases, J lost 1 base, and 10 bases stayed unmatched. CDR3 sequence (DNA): TGTGCCAGCAGCTTACCGCGGGACAGGAGTACCCAAGAGACCCAGTACTTC. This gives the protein CASSLPRDRSTQETQYF.

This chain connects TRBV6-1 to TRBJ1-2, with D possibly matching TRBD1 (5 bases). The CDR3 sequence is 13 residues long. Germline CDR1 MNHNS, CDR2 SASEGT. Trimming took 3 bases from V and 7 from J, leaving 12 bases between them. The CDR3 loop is CASSDIKTAGYTF. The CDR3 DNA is TGTGCCAGCAGTGACATTAAGACAGCTGGCTACACCTTC.

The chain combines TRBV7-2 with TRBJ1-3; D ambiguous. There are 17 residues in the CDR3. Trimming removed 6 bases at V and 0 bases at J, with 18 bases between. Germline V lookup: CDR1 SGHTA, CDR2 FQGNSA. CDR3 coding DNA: TGTGCCAGCAGTCCTTCTCTGGCCGCAAACTCTGGAAACACCATATATTTT. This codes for CASSPSLAANSGNTIYF.

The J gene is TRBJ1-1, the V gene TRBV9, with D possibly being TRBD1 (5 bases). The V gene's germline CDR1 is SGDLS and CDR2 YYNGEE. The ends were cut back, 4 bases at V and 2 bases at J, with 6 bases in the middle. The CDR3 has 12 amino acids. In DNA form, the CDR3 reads TGTGCCAGCAGCACAGGAAACACTGAAGCTTTCTTT. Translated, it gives CASSTGNTEAFF.

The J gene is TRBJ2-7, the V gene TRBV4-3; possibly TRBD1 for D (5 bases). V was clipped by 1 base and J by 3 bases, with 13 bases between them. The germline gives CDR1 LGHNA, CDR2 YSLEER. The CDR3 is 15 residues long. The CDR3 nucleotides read TGCGCCAGCAGCCAAGGAACAGACAGTTACTACGAGCAGTACTTC. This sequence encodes CASSQGTDSYYEQYF.

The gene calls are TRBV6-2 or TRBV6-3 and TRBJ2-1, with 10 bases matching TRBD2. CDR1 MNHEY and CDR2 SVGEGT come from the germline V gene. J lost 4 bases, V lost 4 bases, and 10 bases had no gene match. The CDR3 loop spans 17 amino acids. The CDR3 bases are TGTGCCAGCAGTTCCGTCTCAACTAGCGGGGCTTACAATGAGCAGTTCTTC. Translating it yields CASSSVSTSGAYNEQFF.